The 19 T cell receptor beta chains in this list originate from one sample, sequenced in a study of CD8+ T cells in alopecia areata. Sequencing templates came from extracted RNA that was reverse transcribed into cDNA. Profiling relied on immunoSEQ multiplex PCR, and the TCRdb table lists in-frame clones only, not all of them. The sample has about 130,000 clones; more than 40% are singletons. Sequences were derived from CD8+ T cells sorted from blood, sampled at week 0. The source of these receptors is a human donor with alopecia areata.

Concerning this clone itself: At one boundary the junction diverges from the germline segment, which might be a read error. The chain recombines TRBV30 with TRBJ1-2; D is undetermined. Germline V CDR1 and CDR2: GTSNPN, SVGIG (reference sequence). The CDR3 spans 10 residues. This chain's CDR3 is CAWSFEAGAF. CDR3 nucleotides: TGTGCCTGGAGTTTCGAGGCGGGAGCCTTC.

This chain uses TRBV27 with TRBJ2-1; D is uncertain. Germline lookup yields CDR1 MNHEY and CDR2 SMNVEV (reference sequence). Deletions cut 2 bases from V and 8 bases from J, with 7 bases between. The CDR3 covers 12 residues. CDR3 sequence (DNA): TGTGCCAGCAGTTTAGTTGGAGATGAGCAGTTCTTC. Translating it yields CASSLVGDEQFF.

The chain employs TRBV13 and TRBJ1-2; weak D call: TRBD1 (5 bases). V shed 5 bases and J shed 8 bases, with 15 bases lying between them. CDR3 length equals 13 residues. Germline CDR1 PRHDT, CDR2 FYEKMQ (reference sequence). The CDR3 loop reads CASSPGTALGYTF. The CDR3 region has the DNA TGTGCCAGCAGCCCCGGGACCGCTCTCGGCTACACCTTC.

The chain employs TRBV9 and TRBJ1-2, with no clear D. Deletions cut 0 bases from V and 1 base from J, with 7 bases between. CDR3 size: 14 residues. CDR1 and CDR2 from the germline V gene are SGDLS and YYNGEE. The CDR3 DNA sequence: TGTGCCAGCAGCGTAGCGTCCTTTAACTATGGCTACACCTTC. Amino acids: CASSVASFNYGYTF.

This clone has only a few counts. The J gene is TRBJ2-7, the V gene TRBV30, with 7 bases matching TRBD1. This CDR3 is 13 amino acids long. CDR1 and CDR2 (germline): GTSNPN, SVGIG (reference sequence). V shed 7 bases and J 1 base; nucleotides not matched to a gene: 7. The CDR3 is CASTGTASYEQYF. Written as DNA, the CDR3 is TGTGCCTCTACCGGGACAGCGTCCTACGAGCAGTACTTC.

The chain combines TRBV11-2 with TRBJ2-7; D is uncertain. V lost 2 bases and J lost 0, with 8 bases in between. The CDR3 spans 14 residues. Germline V CDR1 and CDR2: SGHAT, FQNNGV. The CDR3 sequence: CASSLMAGSYEQYF. CDR3 nucleotide sequence: TGTGCCAGCAGCTTAATGGCAGGCTCCTACGAGCAGTACTTC. The entire variable domain, with the rest obtained from reference TRBV11-2 and TRBJ2-7, is as follows: EAGVAQSPRYKIIEKRQSVAFWCNPISGHATLYWYQQILGQGPKLLIQFQNNGVVDDSQLPKDRFSAERLKGVDSTLKIQPAKLEDSAVYLCASSLMAGSYEQYFGPGTRLTVT.

The chain couples TRBV13 to TRBJ2-7; no definite D call. The CDR3 is 13 residues long. Trimming took off 0 bases at V and 3 bases at J, with 6 bases between the two ends. Germline CDR1 and CDR2: PRHDT and FYEKMQ (reference sequence). The CDR3 sequence is CASSLGEDYEQYF. In nucleotides, the CDR3 is TGTGCCAGCAGCTTAGGCGAGGACTACGAGCAGTACTTC.

The chain employs TRBV7-9 and TRBJ1-3; D unresolved. Germline V gives CDR1 SEHNR, CDR2 FQNEAQ (reference sequence). There are 15 residues in the CDR3. V shed 7 bases and J shed 4 bases, with 17 bases lying between them. The CDR3 here is CASMDTRRSGNTIYF. CDR3 DNA sequence: TGTGCCAGCATGGATACTCGGCGTTCAGGAAACACCATATATTTT.

This clone was seen a few times. The chain carries TRBV30 and TRBJ1-1, with TRBD1 matching over 8 bases. Germline trimming cut 2 bases from V and 7 bases from J; bases unmatched to any gene: 6. This CDR3 comprises 13 residues. The germline V gene has CDR1 GTSNPN and CDR2 SVGIG (reference sequence). CDR3 residues: CAWSHDRGGEAFF. As DNA, the CDR3 is TGTGCCTGGAGTCATGACAGGGGTGGTGAAGCTTTCTTT.

This chain connects TRBV4-1 to TRBJ2-2; no clear D. V was clipped by 1 base and J by 6 bases, with 0 bases between them. Per the germline V gene, CDR1 is MGHRA and CDR2 is YSYEKL. The CDR3 spans 11 residues. The CDR3 here is CASSQAGELFF. CDR3 nucleotide sequence: TGCGCCAGCAGCCAAGCCGGGGAGCTGTTTTTT.

The sample holds a few counts of this clone. The chain uses TRBV7-8 and TRBJ1-2; 8 positions agree with TRBD1. In germline, CDR1 is SGHVS, CDR2 FQNEAQ. This CDR3 contains 14 residues. V shed 4 bases and J 7 bases; nucleotides not matched to a gene: 8. CDR3 residues: CASSSAGTGLGYTF. The CDR3 nucleotides are TGTGCCAGCAGCTCTGCCGGGACAGGTCTTGGCTACACCTTC.

The chain is built from TRBV15 and TRBJ1-5; tentative D call: TRBD1 (6 bases). V lost 0 bases and J 6 bases, leaving 12 bases between the germline ends. Germline loops: CDR1 LNHNV, CDR2 YYDKDF (reference sequence). The CDR3 spans 15 residues. CDR3 DNA sequence: TGTGCCACCAGCAGAGATATGGGGGCTAGTCAGCCCCAGCATTTT. Its translation is CATSRDMGASQPQHF.

This clone was seen only a few times. This sequence joins TRBV7-3 and TRBJ1-6; D is possibly TRBD1 (6 bases). Trimming shortened V by 3 bases and J by 10 bases, and 13 bases separated the two germline ends. Germline V gene lookup returns CDR1 SGHTA and CDR2 FQGTGA. The CDR3 is 14 residues long. The CDR3 DNA is TGTGCCAGCAGCTTTCAGGGGACTGGGTCACCCCTCCACTTT. This encodes CASSFQGTGSPLHF.

This chain connects TRBV21-1 to TRBJ2-5; the tabulated D call, TRBD1, remains unverified against the DNA. TRBV21-1 is labeled a pseudogene. The CDR3 contains 15 residues. The CDR3 DNA sequence: TGTGCCAGCAGCAAAGCGCCTAGGACAGAAGAGACCCAGTACTTC. Residues: CASSKAPRTEETQYF.

This clone was counted a few times. This sequence joins TRBV4-1 and TRBJ1-1; tentative D call: TRBD1 (6 bases). The CDR3 extends over 13 amino acids. CDR1 is MGHRA, CDR2 YSYEKL, per germline. V lost 7 bases and J 5 bases, leaving 14 bases between the germline ends. The CDR3, as DNA: TGCGCCAGCAAGGGACAACTGAGGACTGAAGCTTTCTTT. This codes for CASKGQLRTEAFF.

This clone appeared a single time. V is TRBV5-1 and J is TRBJ2-7; maybe TRBD2 (5 bases). CDR1 and CDR2 from the germline V gene are SGHRS and YFSETQ. Trimming stripped 0 bases from V and 0 bases from J, with 10 bases between. This CDR3 has 15 residues. The CDR3 region has the DNA TGCGCCAGCAGCTTGGAGAGGGCGAGCTCCTACGAGCAGTACTTC. It is translated as CASSLERASSYEQYF. Supplemented by reference TRBV5-1 and TRBJ2-7, the full variable domain reads KAGVTQTPRYLIKTRGQQVTLSCSPISGHRSVSWYQQTPGQGLQFLFEYFSETQRNKGNFPGRFSGRQFSNSRSEMNVSTLELGDSALYLCASSLERASSYEQYFGPGTRLTVT.

The J gene is TRBJ1-1, the V gene TRBV5-1, with a possible D match to TRBD1 (5 bases). Trimming shortened V by 6 bases and J by 0 bases, and 15 bases separated the two germline ends. Germline assignment: CDR1 SGHRS and CDR2 YFSETQ. There are 15 residues in the CDR3. Here the CDR3 DNA reads TGCGCCAGCACCAAAACCGGGGGTCTGAACACTGAAGCTTTCTTT. It encodes CASTKTGGLNTEAFF.

V is TRBV30 and J is TRBJ2-7; D gene uncertain. Trimming took off 2 bases at V and 6 bases at J, with 17 bases between the two ends. The CDR3 totals 14 residues. Germline V gene data show CDR1 as GTSNPN and CDR2 as SVGIG (reference sequence). The CDR3 protein is CAWSPPEGLPEQYF. CDR3 bases: TGTGCCTGGAGTCCCCCGGAAGGGCTGCCCGAGCAGTACTTC. Combining the CDR3 with reference TRBV30 and TRBJ2-7 gives the whole variable domain SQTIHQWPATLVQPVGSPLSLECTVEGTSNPNLYWYRQAAGRGLQLLFYSVGIGQISSEVPQNLSASRPQDRQFILSSKKLLLSDSGFYLCAWSPPEGLPEQYFGPGTRLTVT.

The V and J genes are TRBV6-5 and TRBJ2-2, with a weak D call TRBD1 (5 bases). The germline V gene encodes CDR1 MNHEY and CDR2 SVGAGI. CDR3 size: 15 residues. Between the trimmed V and J ends, which lost 4 bases and 5 bases, there was a span of 14 bases. The CDR3 DNA follows: TGTGCCAGCAGTTCCCCGGGCCCAGGGACCGGGGAGCTGTTTTTT. This codes for CASSSPGPGTGELFF.